The 8 T cell receptor beta chains reported below all come from one sample, sequenced in a study of T cells in women clearing cervical HPV infection. Clones were sequenced by immunoSEQ multiplex PCR, and TCRdb holds only the in-frame ones, with some missing. The repertoire table contains 35,000 to 45,000 clones. Sequencing was done on a sample of blood buffy coat. Receptors were obtained from a woman between 18 and 69 years old with a cervical HPV16 infection that either progressed to CIN3+ or cleared (not recorded which).

As concerns this clone: The CDR3 end lies 3 residues beyond the end of the read and is filled in from the germline J gene. The chain uses TRBV19 and TRBJ1-2, with 12 bases aligning to TRBD1. This CDR3 spans 16 amino acids. With 2 bases clipped from V and 7 bases from J, the junction kept 8 bases outside the gene matches. CDR1 and CDR2 from the germline V gene are LNHDA and SQIVND (reference sequence). CDR3 DNA, as far as it was read: TGTGCCAGTAGTATACCGACCGGGACAGGGGGCTCTGGC. This sequence encodes CASSIPTGTGGSG. The whole CDR3 sequence reads CASSIPTGTGGSGYTF.

With regard to this clone: The observed sequence ends 3 residues before the CDR3 terminus, with the missing tail filled in from the germline J gene. The chain employs TRBV19 and TRBJ2-5, with 11 bases matching TRBD2. V lost 2 bases, J lost 3 bases, and 8 bases stayed unmatched. CDR3 size: 17 residues. Germline V lookup: CDR1 LNHDA, CDR2 SQIVND (reference sequence). CDR3 in amino acids: CASSIRSSGRAEETQYF. CDR3 DNA (partial): TGTGCCAGTAGTATACGAAGTAGCGGGAGGGCCGAAGAGACC.

Note on this clone: Mismatch with germline at one junction end may stem from a read error. The CDR3 is cut off 3 residues early in the read; its end comes from the germline J gene. This sequence joins TRBV6-2 or TRBV6-3 and TRBJ2-3, with TRBD1 identical over 7 bases. CDR1 MNHEY and CDR2 SVGEGT come from the germline V gene. The CDR3 loop spans 14 amino acids. The CDR3 spells CASSYPEGTDAQYF. CDR3 DNA, as far as it was read: TGTGCCAGCAGTTACCCCGAGGGGACAGATGCG.

In the case of this clone: The read ends 3 residues before the CDR3 terminus; that terminus is restored from the germline J gene. The chain links TRBV5-1 to TRBJ1-4, with 9 bases fitting TRBD1. The CDR3 loop spans 15 amino acids. CDR1 is SGHRS and CDR2 is YFSETQ in the germline V gene. With 0 bases clipped from V and 7 bases from J, the junction kept 4 bases outside the gene matches. The DNA read from the CDR3 is TGCGCCAGCAGCTTGGATGGGACAGGGAGTGAAAAA. It yields the protein CASSLDGTGSEK. The full CDR3 is CASSLDGTGSEKLFF.

A remark on this clone: The sequence runs out 3 residues before the end of the CDR3; the remainder is reconstructed from the germline J gene. The chain combines TRBV11-1 with TRBJ2-1; 9 nucleotides line up with TRBD1. Unmatched junction bases numbered 6, after V lost 7 bases and J lost 8 bases. The CDR3 sequence is 13 residues long. Germline V gene sequence: CDR1 SGHAT, CDR2 FQDESV (reference sequence). CDR3 DNA, as far as it was read: TGTGCCAGCACCCGGGACAGGGATTATGAG. Encoded protein: CASTRDRDYE. The full-length CDR3 reads as CASTRDRDYEQFF.

CDR3 region: CASSRSQGDDYTF. The CDR3 bases that were read are TGTGCCAGTAGTAGATCGCAGGGGGACGAC. V gene TRBV19 combines with J gene TRBJ1-2; TRBD1 aligns across 7 bases. The read falls 3 residues short of the CDR3 end, and the missing part is taken from the germline J gene. This CDR3 has 13 amino acids. In germline, CDR1 is LNHDA, CDR2 SQIVND (reference sequence). Together with reference TRBV19 and TRBJ1-2, the CDR3 gives the full variable domain: DGGITQSPKYLFRKEGQNVTLSCEQNLNHDAMYWYRQDPGQGLRLIYYSQIVNDFQKGDIAEGYSVSREKKESFPLTVTSAQKNPTAFYLCASSRSQGDDYTFGSGTRLTVV.

Remarks on this clone: The read ends 3 residues before the CDR3 terminus; that terminus is restored from the germline J gene. The chain has TRBV11-2 and TRBJ1-2, with 7 bases lining up with TRBD1. The ends lost 4 bases at V and 5 bases at J; junction bases unmatched: 4. The CDR3 is 13 residues long. Germline assignment: CDR1 SGHAT and CDR2 FQNNGV. The CDR3 reads CASSSGQFYGYTF. CDR3 DNA, as far as it was read: TGTGCCAGCAGCTCGGGACAGTTTTATGGC.

As regards this clone: The observed sequence ends 3 residues before the CDR3 terminus, with the missing tail filled in from the germline J gene. J is TRBJ2-1 and V is TRBV19, with 7 nucleotides matching TRBD1. The J segment lost 7 bases and the V segment lost 7 bases, leaving 7 bases of the junction unmatched. Looked up from germline, CDR1 is LNHDA and CDR2 is SQIVND (reference sequence). The CDR3 extends over 13 amino acids. The covered CDR3 bases are TGTGCCAGTATAAAACAGGGGCGGAATGAG. This translates into CASIKQGRNE. The CDR3 in its entirety is CASIKQGRNEQFF.